What follows is one TCR beta chain and its context. Its antigen is unidentified. The sample belongs to a study of shared clonotypes between healthy human individuals. Study-wide results and limits: Inspection by rarefaction showed sorted-subset sequencing to be incomplete despite large depth. Naive subsets generally exceeded memory subsets in estimated richness.

Germline V gene lookup returns CDR1 LNHDA and CDR2 SQIVND (reference sequence). V gave up 7 bases and J gave up 6 bases; unmatched junction bases: 5. The CDR3 is made up of 12 amino acids. The authors distributed each subset's genomic DNA evenly over several immunoSEQ plates. Libraries were prepared by immunoSEQ multiplex PCR; TCRdb keeps only in-frame clonotypes and omits some of them. The sample contains about 2 million clones, around 96% of which appear only once. Positive CCR7 selection of CD45RO-negative cells yielded the naive CD8 cells, and terminally differentiated effector memory CD45RA+ cells were excluded.

Material: naive CD8+ T cells sorted from blood. The chain links TRBV19 to TRBJ2-7, with TRBD1 matching 8 bases. This clonotype was sampled from a man aged 18-30 years in good health. The CDR3 loop reads CASTAGGGEQYF. For the CDR3, the DNA is TGTGCCAGTACCGCAGGGGGCGGCGAGCAGTACTTC.